This T cell receptor (beta chain) was sequenced in a study of T cells in tuberculosis (dated by TCRdb to 2016 to 2019). A note on the overall study: In the study, CD1B tetramers and high-throughput TCR immunosequencing were combined to characterize T cells specific for the mycobacterial lipid antigen glucose monomycolate (GMM). In a South African clinical cohort, IGRA-negative adolescents, IGRA-positive adolescents with latent tuberculosis and adults with active tuberculosis were compared, with under 13 people in each group.

The immunoSEQ multiplex PCR assay was used to generate TCR libraries, with TCR-beta and/or TCR-alpha/delta assays applied to each sample. The amplified TCR libraries were sequenced on the Illumina high-throughput platform. In the source study's methods: Clustering and dimensionality reduction relied on pairwise TCRdist distances among GMM-specific receptors from T cells that were either sorted ex vivo or expanded in vitro. Each clinical repertoire received a mean NN-distance score, defined as the average TCRdist to the nearest 10% of tetramer-positive reference sequences. To compute GEM TCR motif frequency, the fraction of unique TCRs matching known GEM sequences by V/J usage and CDR3 length was calculated. Linear discriminant analysis with leave-one-out cross-validation, implemented in scikit-learn, was used to classify active tuberculosis. TCRdb's version of the immuneACCESS table is confined to in-frame rearrangements and falls short of the full clone set. An unresolved V gene accounts for under half of the shortfall where checked; the remainder is of unknown origin. V and J calls plus clone size are reproduced from that table; the DNA served to infer D and trimming. The sample data list under 50,000 clones, and around 96% of these were observed just once. The ten largest clones add up to about 3.7% of the sample.

Beyond this particular receptor, the publication reports: A classifier using the diverse GMM-specific repertoire reached roughly 89% accuracy (AUROC approximately 0.91), compared with roughly 70% accuracy using GEM motif frequencies. Compared with IGRA-negative controls, TCR-alpha repertoires from active tuberculosis had smaller mean NN-distances to GMM-specific TCRs, which suggests that these TCRs underwent clonal expansion. Clinical samples were selected based on which cryopreserved specimens were available, and the active tuberculosis cases were adults whereas the controls were adolescents. Shorter CDR3-alpha lengths in active tuberculosis patients partly drove the smaller NN-distances, and the TCR-beta difference was not statistically significant.

Comments on this clone: This clone's antigen is unknown. Per-base qualities were not stored, and no clone one base away is much larger.

Including cysteine and phenylalanine, the CDR3 has 16 amino acids. Just CDR3 DNA is preserved here, 48 bases in frame from base 1. Trimming costs V 8 bases and J 4 bases, and their ends lie 26 bases apart. Per the germline V gene, SQVTM is the CDR1 and ANQGSEA is the CDR2. At study entry, adolescents were screened for latent tuberculosis infection by tuberculin skin test and QuantiFERON-TB GOLD In-Tube IGRA. Immunosequencing was performed on unsorted cryopreserved PBMC and covered some 100,000 T cells per clinical donor on average. Eleven high schools in the Worcester region of the Western Cape, South Africa, served as enrollment sites for adolescents aged 12 to 18 years. Ten or so M. tuberculosis-infected adolescents and some 10 uninfected adolescents were selected, with the two groups matched for age and sex. PBMC from adolescents were isolated by density centrifugation from freshly drawn heparinized blood and were then cryopreserved.

This TCR came from a donor aged 5-35 years with latent tuberculosis or without tuberculosis infection. The rearranged chain carries TRBV29-1 and TRBJ1-2, and TRBD1 may be the D gene, going by 5 matching bases. The sample consisted of PBMCs. The CDR3 corresponds to CSTLGIQKRGGYGYTF. The DNA reads as follows: TGCAGCACTCTAGGAATCCAGAAAAGGGGTGGCTATGGCTACACCTTC.